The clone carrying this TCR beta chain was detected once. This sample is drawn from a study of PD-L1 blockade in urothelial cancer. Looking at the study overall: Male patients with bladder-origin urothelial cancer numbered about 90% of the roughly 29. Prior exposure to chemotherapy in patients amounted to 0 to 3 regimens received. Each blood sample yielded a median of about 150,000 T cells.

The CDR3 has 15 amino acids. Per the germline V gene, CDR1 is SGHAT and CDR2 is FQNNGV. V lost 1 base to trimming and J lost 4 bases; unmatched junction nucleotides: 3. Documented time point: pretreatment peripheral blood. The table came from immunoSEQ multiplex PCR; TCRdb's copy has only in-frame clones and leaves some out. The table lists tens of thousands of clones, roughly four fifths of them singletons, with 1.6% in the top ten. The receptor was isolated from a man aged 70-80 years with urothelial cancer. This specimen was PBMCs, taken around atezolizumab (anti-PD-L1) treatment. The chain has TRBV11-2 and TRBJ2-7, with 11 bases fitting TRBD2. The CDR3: CASSLGLAGFYEQYF. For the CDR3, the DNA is TGTGCCAGCAGCTTAGGACTAGCGGGATTTTACGAGCAGTACTTC.